Listed below are T cell receptor beta chains from one sample, sequenced in a study of blood T cell repertoires in COVID-19. Clones were sequenced by immunoSEQ multiplex PCR, and TCRdb holds only the in-frame ones, with some missing. The sample contains 200,000 to 250,000 clones, 83% of which appear only once. Input material: PBMCs or T cells enriched from blood (not recorded which). All receptors come from a woman in her fifties or sixties who had been exposed to COVID-19. The CDR3 runs from the conserved cysteine through the conserved F or W. A D gene is named only where the DNA matches it firmly. Expanded clones are given a class, and other clones once, few, many or no size at all.

D,J,size,V,CDR3,DNA
TRBD1,TRBJ1-2,many,TRBV4-3,CASSLSGQHYGYTF,TGCGCCAGCAGCCTGTCGGGACAGCACTATGGCTACACCTTC
.,TRBJ2-1,.,TRBV6-6,CASSPASSEQFF,TGTGCCAGCAGTCCCGCCTCCAGTGAGCAGTTCTTC
TRBD1,TRBJ1-2,.,TRBV7-8,CASSPSGTGYGYTF,TGTGCCAGCAGCCCCTCCGGGACAGGCTATGGCTACACCTTC
.,TRBJ2-1,.,TRBV7-9,CASSLAQGPLNEQFF,TGTGCCAGCAGCTTAGCACAGGGACCCCTCAATGAGCAGTTCTTC
.,TRBJ1-2,few,TRBV9,CASSKQGFNYGYTF,TGTGCCAGCAGCAAGCAGGGGTTTAACTATGGCTACACCTTC
.,TRBJ1-1,.,TRBV10-2,CASSERGGNTEAFF,TGCGCCAGCAGTGAGCGGGGGGGGAACACTGAAGCTTTCTTT
TRBD2,TRBJ2-1,.,TRBV4-3,CASSQDSGGGYNEQFF,TGCGCCAGCAGCCAAGATTCGGGCGGGGGGTACAATGAGCAGTTCTTC
TRBD1,TRBJ1-6,.,TRBV2,CASRDRRSSYNSPLHF,TGTGCCAGCAGGGACAGGAGGAGCTCCTATAATTCACCCCTCCACTTT
.,TRBJ1-4,.,TRBV11-2,CASSSPGGEKLFF,TGTGCCAGCAGCTCCCCGGGGGGTGAAAAACTGTTTTTT
.,TRBJ1-5,.,TRBV28,CASSSPTATTNQPQHF,TGTGCCAGCAGTTCCCCAACCGCGACTACCAATCAGCCCCAGCATTTT
TRBD1,TRBJ1-2,.,TRBV5-1,CASSLGQGVGGYTF,TGCGCCAGCAGCTTGGGACAGGGAGTCGGAGGCTACACCTTC
.,TRBJ2-6,.,TRBV10-1,CASRDRTVGANVLTF,TGCGCCAGCAGGGATAGGACTGTTGGGGCCAACGTCCTGACTTTC
.,TRBJ1-1,.,TRBV5-1,CASSGMTGLNTEAFF,TGCGCCAGCAGCGGAATGACAGGTTTGAACACTGAAGCTTTCTTT
.,TRBJ2-7,once,TRBV12-3/TRBV12-4,CASSLRGPGAQYF,TGTGCCAGCAGTTTGAGAGGTCCGGGAGCGCAGTACTTC
.,TRBJ1-3,.,TRBV18,CASSPGGLSSGNTIYF,TGTGCCAGCTCACCAGGAGGCCTAAGCTCTGGAAACACCATATATTTT
.,TRBJ1-2,few,TRBV19,CASSIDRNTPGYTF,TGTGCCAGTAGTATAGATCGAAACACCCCGGGCTACACCTTC
.,TRBJ2-7,.,TRBV20-1,CSASSWQGYEQYF,TGCAGTGCTAGTTCTTGGCAGGGCTACGAGCAGTACTTC
TRBD2,TRBJ2-5,.,TRBV2,CASSYWLAGEETQYF,TGTGCCAGCTCCTACTGGCTAGCGGGGGAAGAGACCCAGTACTTC
TRBD1,TRBJ2-5,.,TRBV7-9,CASSWIQGIKETQYF,TGTGCCAGCAGCTGGATACAGGGGATAAAAGAGACCCAGTACTTC
.,TRBJ1-1,.,TRBV12-3/TRBV12-4,CASSLWGAEAFF,TGTGCCAGCAGTTTGTGGGGGGCTGAAGCTTTCTTT
TRBD2,TRBJ2-5,.,TRBV28,CASSSLAGAQETQYF,TGTGCCAGCAGTTCCCTAGCGGGGGCCCAAGAGACCCAGTACTTC
.,TRBJ1-1,.,TRBV11-2,CASSFGGSNTEAFF,TGTGCCAGCAGCTTTGGAGGTTCGAACACTGAAGCTTTCTTT
.,TRBJ1-3,.,TRBV6-5,CASRGGTAAGNTIYF,TGTGCCAGCAGGGGGGGAACTGCTGCTGGAAACACCATATATTTT
TRBD2,TRBJ2-3,.,TRBV6-5,CASSPPSGGTDTQYF,TGTGCCAGCAGCCCACCTAGCGGGGGGACAGATACGCAGTATTTT
.,TRBJ1-5,.,TRBV19,CASNQGRDQPQHF,TGTGCCAGTAACCAGGGGAGGGATCAGCCCCAGCATTTT
.,TRBJ2-2,.,TRBV10-3,CAISETSSAGELFF,TGTGCCATCAGTGAAACCTCTAGCGCCGGGGAGCTGTTTTTT
.,TRBJ1-2,.,TRBV5-4,CASSLRGSDGYTF,TGTGCCAGCAGCTTGCGGGGGTCTGATGGCTACACCTTC
TRBD1,TRBJ1-1,once,TRBV24-1,CATSGTGLVGTEAFF,TGTGCCACCTCAGGGACAGGCCTAGTTGGCACTGAAGCTTTCTTT
.,TRBJ2-2,few,TRBV19,CASSILTGELFF,TGTGCCAGTAGTATCCTAACCGGGGAGCTGTTTTTT
TRBD1,TRBJ2-7,once,TRBV5-1,CASSFSGTAYEQYF,TGCGCCAGCAGCTTTTCCGGGACAGCCTACGAGCAGTACTTC
.,TRBJ1-2,.,TRBV27,CASSLSGAPGNGYTF,TGTGCCAGCAGTTTATCGGGGGCTCCCGGGAACGGCTACACCTTC
.,TRBJ1-1,.,TRBV10-1,CASSGGGNTEAFF,TGCGCCAGCAGTGGAGGGGGGAACACTGAAGCTTTCTTT
.,TRBJ1-2,.,TRBV19,CASSIKQNYGYTF,TGTGCCAGTAGTATTAAACAGAACTATGGCTACACCTTC
.,TRBJ2-7,few,TRBV7-9,CATSYAGKEQYF,TGTGCCACCTCGTACGCGGGGAAGGAGCAGTACTTC
TRBD1,TRBJ1-2,.,TRBV28,CASSSSRRTGQGYTF,TGTGCCAGCAGTTCCTCCCGGAGGACAGGGCAAGGCTACACCTTC
TRBD2,TRBJ2-7,.,TRBV5-1,CASSPGTSVAYEQYF,TGCGCCAGCAGCCCGGGGACTAGCGTCGCCTACGAGCAGTACTTC
.,TRBJ2-7,few,TRBV7-2,CASSLAPGRVYEQYF,TGTGCCAGCAGCTTAGCCCCGGGTCGCGTCTACGAGCAGTACTTC
TRBD1,TRBJ1-1,.,TRBV7-9,CASSFQGAEAFF,TGTGCCAGCAGCTTCCAGGGGGCCGAAGCTTTCTTT
.,TRBJ2-2,.,TRBV6-4,CASSDDRSTGELFF,TGTGCCAGCAGTGACGACAGGAGCACCGGGGAGCTGTTTTTT
TRBD1,TRBJ2-3,.,TRBV2,CASNRDRAGDTQYF,TGTGCCAGCAATAGGGACAGGGCGGGGGATACGCAGTATTTT
.,TRBJ1-2,once,TRBV3-1/TRBV3-2,CASSQGAPTYGYTF,TGTGCCAGCAGCCAAGGGGCACCCACCTATGGCTACACCTTC
TRBD1,TRBJ1-2,.,TRBV3-1/TRBV3-2,CASSQERDSGYTF,TGTGCCAGCAGCCAAGAGAGGGACAGTGGCTACACCTTC
.,TRBJ2-2,.,TRBV11-2,CATQGDTGELFF,TGTGCCACCCAGGGCGATACCGGGGAGCTGTTTTTT
TRBD1,TRBJ1-2,.,TRBV30,CAWRGDRGLGYTF,TGTGCCTGGAGGGGCGACAGGGGGCTTGGCTACACCTTC
.,TRBJ2-3,.,TRBV12-5,CASGLPVFVTATEDTQYF,TGTGCTAGTGGTTTGCCAGTATTCGTGACCGCAACAGAAGATACGCAGTATTTT
.,TRBJ1-5,.,TRBV19,CATSGSSNQPQHF,TGTGCCACCTCAGGGTCTAGCAATCAGCCCCAGCATTTT
.,TRBJ2-1,.,TRBV27,CASSLSRWNEQFF,TGTGCCAGCAGTTTATCGCGGTGGAATGAGCAGTTCTTC
TRBD1,TRBJ1-1,many,TRBV4-2,CASSQATSGGQAFF,TGTGCCAGCAGCCAAGCTACCTCAGGGGGCCAAGCTTTCTTT
.,TRBJ1-1,few,TRBV6-1,CASSEGASFF,TGTGCCAGCAGTGAGGGGGCGTCTTTCTTT
.,TRBJ2-5,.,TRBV7-8,CASSLSGEETQYF,TGTGCCAGCAGCTTATCGGGGGAAGAGACCCAGTACTTC
.,TRBJ1-1,.,TRBV7-9,CASSLTWNTEAFF,TGTGCCAGCAGCCTGACATGGAACACTGAAGCTTTCTTT
.,TRBJ1-6,.,TRBV7-2,CASSLARAGNSPLHF,TGTGCCAGCAGCTTAGCCAGGGCTGGAAATTCACCCCTCCACTTT
.,TRBJ1-2,once,TRBV27,CASSPPGSLYGYTF,TGTGCCAGCAGTCCTCCAGGGTCCCTCTATGGCTACACCTTC
.,TRBJ1-6,.,TRBV5-1,CASSVDSYNSPLHF,TGCGCCAGCAGCGTCGACAGTTATAATTCACCCCTCCACTTT
TRBD2,TRBJ2-3,once,TRBV7-8,CASSLSSGGPTYTDTQYF,TGTGCCAGCAGCTTGAGTAGCGGGGGCCCAACCTACACAGATACGCAGTATTTT
TRBD2,TRBJ2-7,.,TRBV2,CATGRGGYEQYF,TGTGCCACCGGACGGGGGGGCTACGAGCAGTACTTC
.,TRBJ1-4,.,TRBV5-4,CASSLKGVEKLFF,TGTGCCAGCAGCTTAAAGGGAGTGGAAAAACTGTTTTTT
.,TRBJ1-2,.,TRBV19,CASSIRGGSNYGYTF,TGTGCCAGTAGTATTAGGGGAGGTAGCAACTATGGCTACACCTTC
TRBD1,TRBJ1-1,.,TRBV14,CASSQAGQGATEAFF,TGTGCCAGCAGCCAAGCCGGACAGGGGGCGACTGAAGCTTTCTTT